The present TCR beta chain was sequenced within a study of T cells in Graves' hyperthyroidism and ophthalmopathy. Overall study context: Prior to any treatment, at the point of initial diagnosis, peripheral blood was collected.

Trimming left V 3 bases short and J 3 bases short, with 11 bases between. The CDR3 sequence is 14 residues long. CDR1 is LGHNA and CDR2 is YSLEER in the germline V gene. Study-level results: In the analysis, a 13 V-J model separated ophthalmopathy from stable hyperthyroidism.

This clonotype occurred many times. Its target is not known. The source material, RNA transcripts, was used to amplify TCR beta CDR3 regions. HTBI primers were employed in a first-round RT-PCR of the TCR CDR3. TCRdb analysed the multiplex PCR reads with MiXCR anew, one entry per CDR3 protein. The repertoire holds about 500,000 distinct CDR3 sequences, about 16% seen once, with 25% to 35% in the top ten. The sequenced material came from blood. This TCR was sampled from a woman aged 25 to 39 with Graves' ophthalmopathy. The chain uses TRBV4-3 and TRBJ2-5; the D is unclear. CDR3 sequence: CASSHGLGKETQYF. The CDR3 region has the DNA TGCGCCAGCAGCCACGGATTGGGGAAAGAGACCCAGTACTTC.